A selection of T cell receptor beta chains follows, all from one sample in a study of CD8 T cells in ankylosing spondylitis. TCRdb processed the 5' RACE reads anew with MiXCR; each CDR3 protein has one entry. The sample consists of approximately 300,000 distinct CDR3 sequences, 15% to 25% of them appearing once. Sequencing was carried out using blood, either unsorted or a sorted T cell fraction (not recorded which). The origin of the receptors is a male donor with ankylosing spondylitis or in good health (not recorded which). Each CDR3 is given with its conserved first and last residue. Each record gives: CDR3 protein, CDR3 DNA, J gene, D gene, clone size, V gene. A D gene is named only where the DNA matches it firmly. Where a row states a size, it is once, few, many or the class of an expanded clone; other rows omit it.

cdr3_aa: CASSPMGQQETQYF
cdr3_nt: TGCGCCAGCAGCCCGATGGGACAGCAAGAGACCCAGTACTTC
j_call: TRBJ2-5
d_call: TRBD1
clone_size: NA
v_call: TRBV5-1

cdr3_aa: CSARGGSTIQYF
cdr3_nt: TGCAGTGCAAGGGGAGGGTCAACCATTCAGTACTTC
j_call: TRBJ2-4
d_call: TRBD2
clone_size: many
v_call: TRBV20-1

cdr3_aa: CAISLQGGYTEAFF
cdr3_nt: TGTGCCATCAGCCTACAGGGTGGGTACACTGAAGCTTTCTTT
j_call: TRBJ1-1
d_call: NA
clone_size: NA
v_call: TRBV10-3

cdr3_aa: CASRSGGHTGELFF
cdr3_nt: TGTGCCAGTAGGTCAGGGGGCCACACCGGGGAGCTGTTTTTT
j_call: TRBJ2-2
d_call: TRBD1
clone_size: many
v_call: TRBV19

cdr3_aa: CSVETGANVLTF
cdr3_nt: TGCAGCGTTGAAACTGGGGCCAACGTCCTGACTTTC
j_call: TRBJ2-6
d_call: NA
clone_size: few
v_call: TRBV29-1

cdr3_aa: CSAPAVMNTEAFF
cdr3_nt: TGCAGTGCTCCAGCCGTCATGAACACTGAAGCTTTCTTT
j_call: TRBJ1-1
d_call: NA
clone_size: NA
v_call: TRBV20-1

cdr3_aa: CASSERGQGWNGYTF
cdr3_nt: TGTGCCAGCAGTGAAAGGGGACAGGGCTGGAATGGCTACACCTTC
j_call: TRBJ1-2
d_call: TRBD1
clone_size: NA
v_call: TRBV6-1

cdr3_aa: CASSGPTGELFF
cdr3_nt: TGTGCCAGCAGTGGCCCCACCGGGGAGCTGTTTTTT
j_call: TRBJ2-2
d_call: NA
clone_size: few
v_call: TRBV12-3/TRBV12-4

cdr3_aa: CSAMTGPSNQPQHF
cdr3_nt: TGCAGTGCTATGACAGGTCCTAGCAATCAGCCCCAGCATTTT
j_call: TRBJ1-5
d_call: NA
clone_size: few
v_call: TRBV20-1

cdr3_aa: CASSFPGELFF
cdr3_nt: TGTGCCAGCAGCTTCCCCGGGGAGCTGTTTTTT
j_call: TRBJ2-2
d_call: NA
clone_size: NA
v_call: TRBV7-6

cdr3_aa: CASSPEGQGVKNIQYF
cdr3_nt: TGTGCCAGCAGCCCAGAGGGACAGGGAGTCAAAAACATTCAGTACTTC
j_call: TRBJ2-4
d_call: TRBD1
clone_size: NA
v_call: TRBV9

cdr3_aa: CASSSPGAGETQYF
cdr3_nt: TGTGCCAGCAGTTCCCCGGGGGCGGGGGAGACCCAGTACTTC
j_call: TRBJ2-5
d_call: NA
clone_size: NA
v_call: TRBV28

cdr3_aa: CASSFTGGRSYNSPLHF
cdr3_nt: TGTGCCAGCAGCTTCACAGGGGGTCGGTCCTATAATTCACCCCTCCACTTT
j_call: TRBJ1-6
d_call: NA
clone_size: NA
v_call: TRBV21-1

cdr3_aa: CASSFGRIPPYNEQFF
cdr3_nt: TGTGCCAGCAGCTTCGGTAGGATTCCCCCCTACAATGAGCAGTTCTTC
j_call: TRBJ2-1
d_call: NA
clone_size: NA
v_call: TRBV7-8

cdr3_aa: CASSEAGESETQYF
cdr3_nt: TGTGCCAGCAGTGAGGCTGGCGAGTCAGAGACCCAGTACTTC
j_call: TRBJ2-5
d_call: NA
clone_size: few
v_call: TRBV2

cdr3_aa: CASSISPDRMYGYTF
cdr3_nt: TGTGCCAGTAGTATCTCTCCGGACAGGATGTATGGCTACACCTTC
j_call: TRBJ1-2
d_call: TRBD1
clone_size: few
v_call: TRBV19

cdr3_aa: CTSSSGRYQETQYF
cdr3_nt: TGTACCAGCAGCTCGGGACGGTACCAAGAGACCCAGTACTTC
j_call: TRBJ2-5
d_call: NA
clone_size: NA
v_call: TRBV7-9